This TCR beta chain was retrieved from a study of blood T cells in healthy people across ages. Study-wide results and limits: TCR beta diversity was tightly associated with the proportion of naive T cells. Without sorted subsets, naive and antigen-experienced compartments could not be conclusively compared.

Every sample gave at least 5 micrograms of total RNA when it was extracted. With a J-beta primer mix and a sample-barcoded 5' primer, a second PCR ran about 7 to 12 cycles. TCRdb called the 5' RACE reads again in MiXCR, with one record for every CDR3 protein. The profile shows over 600,000 distinct CDR3 sequences, about 47% of them singletons. For this clonotype: Its antigen is unidentified.

This CDR3 is built from 13 residues. The ends were cut back, 3 bases at V and 4 bases at J, with 9 bases in the middle. Germline CDR1 is ENHRY and CDR2 is SYGVKD. The sample taken for sequencing was blood. The rearrangement links TRBV10-3 to TRBJ1-2; D gene ambiguous. The receptor was derived from a man at least 80 years old in good health. The CDR3 region is CAISDLGAYGYTF. CDR3 nucleotide sequence: TGTGCCATCAGTGATCTCGGTGCCTATGGCTACACCTTC.